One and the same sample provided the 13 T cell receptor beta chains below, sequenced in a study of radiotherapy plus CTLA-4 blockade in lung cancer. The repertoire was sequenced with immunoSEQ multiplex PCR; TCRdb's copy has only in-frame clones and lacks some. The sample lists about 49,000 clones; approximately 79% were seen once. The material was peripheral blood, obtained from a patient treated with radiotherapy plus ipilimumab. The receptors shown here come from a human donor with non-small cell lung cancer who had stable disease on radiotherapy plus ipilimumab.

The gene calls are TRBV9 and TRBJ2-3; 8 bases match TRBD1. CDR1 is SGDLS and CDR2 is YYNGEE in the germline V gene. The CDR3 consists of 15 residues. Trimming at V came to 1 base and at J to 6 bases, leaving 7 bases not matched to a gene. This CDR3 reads CASSVRDRGRDTQYF. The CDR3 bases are TGTGCCAGCAGCGTAAGAGACAGGGGAAGGGATACGCAGTATTTT.

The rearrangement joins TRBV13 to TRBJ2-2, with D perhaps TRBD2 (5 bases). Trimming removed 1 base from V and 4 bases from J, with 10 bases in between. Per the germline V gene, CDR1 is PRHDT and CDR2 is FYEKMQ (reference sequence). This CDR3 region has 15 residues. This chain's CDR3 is CASSLVRAGTGELFF. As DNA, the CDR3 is TGTGCCAGCAGCTTAGTTAGGGCGGGCACCGGGGAGCTGTTTTTT.

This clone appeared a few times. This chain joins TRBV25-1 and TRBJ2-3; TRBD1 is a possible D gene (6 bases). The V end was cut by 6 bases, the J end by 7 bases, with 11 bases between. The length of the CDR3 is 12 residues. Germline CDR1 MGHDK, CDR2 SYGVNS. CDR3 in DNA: TGTGCCAGCAGCTGGGACACCCATACGCAGTATTTT. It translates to CASSWDTHTQYF. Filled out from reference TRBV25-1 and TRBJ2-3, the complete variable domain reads EADIYQTPRYLVIGTGKKITLECSQTMGHDKMYWYQQDPGMELHLIHYSYGVNSTEKGDLSSESTVSRIRTEHFPLTLESARPSHTSQYLCASSWDTHTQYFGPGTRLTVL.

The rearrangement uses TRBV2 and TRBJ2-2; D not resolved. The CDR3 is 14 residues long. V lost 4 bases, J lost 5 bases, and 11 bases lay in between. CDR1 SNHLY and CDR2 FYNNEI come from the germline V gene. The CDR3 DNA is TGTGCCAGCAGTGGCCTACTTTGGACCGGGGAGCTGTTTTTT. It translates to CASSGLLWTGELFF.

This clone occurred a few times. The CDR3 region is CASSLAGAGGPRQYQETQYF. For the CDR3, the DNA is TGTGCCAGCAGCTTGGCCGGAGCGGGGGGGCCCAGGCAGTACCAAGAGACCCAGTACTTC. This sequence joins TRBV5-4 and TRBJ2-5, with 10 bases that match TRBD2. The CDR3 has 20 residues. In germline, CDR1 is SGHNT, CDR2 YYREEE (reference sequence). Germline trimming cut 0 bases from V and 0 bases from J; bases unmatched to any gene: 14.

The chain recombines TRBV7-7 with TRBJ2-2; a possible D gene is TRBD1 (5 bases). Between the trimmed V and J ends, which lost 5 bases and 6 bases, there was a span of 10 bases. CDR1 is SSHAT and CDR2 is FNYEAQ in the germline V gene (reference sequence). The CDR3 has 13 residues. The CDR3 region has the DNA TGTGCCAGCAGCCTAGACAGTTCCGGGGAGCTGTTTTTT. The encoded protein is CASSLDSSGELFF.

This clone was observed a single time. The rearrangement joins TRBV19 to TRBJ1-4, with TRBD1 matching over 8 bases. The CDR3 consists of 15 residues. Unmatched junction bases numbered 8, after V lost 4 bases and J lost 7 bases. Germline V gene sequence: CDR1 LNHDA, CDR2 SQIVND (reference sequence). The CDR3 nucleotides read TGTGCCAGTAGTACCTCCGGACAGGGTCGTGAAAAACTGTTTTTT. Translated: CASSTSGQGREKLFF.

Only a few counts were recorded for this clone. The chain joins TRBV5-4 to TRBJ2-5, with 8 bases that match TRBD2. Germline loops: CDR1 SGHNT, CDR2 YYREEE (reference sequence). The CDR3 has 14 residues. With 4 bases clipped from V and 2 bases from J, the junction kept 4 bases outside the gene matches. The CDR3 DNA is TGTGCCAGCAGCCTAGCGGGCGAGCAAGAGACCCAGTACTTC. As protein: CASSLAGEQETQYF.

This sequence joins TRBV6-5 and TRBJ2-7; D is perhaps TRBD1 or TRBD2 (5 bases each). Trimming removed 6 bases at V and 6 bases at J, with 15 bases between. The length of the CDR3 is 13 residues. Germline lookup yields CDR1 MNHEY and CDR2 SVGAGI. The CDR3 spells CASSTSGRFEQYV. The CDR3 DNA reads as TGTGCCAGCAGCACCTCGGGGCGGTTCGAGCAGTACGTC.

This CDR3 is CATSRAGTPNTGELFF. The CDR3, as DNA: TGTGCCACCAGCAGGGCCGGGACACCGAACACCGGGGAGCTGTTTTTT. This chain uses TRBV15 with TRBJ2-2; TRBD1 might be the D (6 bases). Trimming stripped 3 bases from V and 0 bases from J, with 11 bases between. Germline V CDR1 and CDR2: LNHNV, YYDKDF (reference sequence). The CDR3 sequence is 16 residues long.

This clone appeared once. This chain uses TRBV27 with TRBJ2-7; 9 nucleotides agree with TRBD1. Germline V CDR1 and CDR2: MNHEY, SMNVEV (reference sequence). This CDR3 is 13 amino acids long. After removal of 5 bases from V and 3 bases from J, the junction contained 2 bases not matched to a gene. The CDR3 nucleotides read TGTGCCAGCAGTCGGACAGGGGACTACGAGCAGTACTTC. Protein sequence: CASSRTGDYEQYF.

Here the CDR3 reads CAISTGTGPGNTIYF. Written as DNA, the CDR3 is TGCGCCATTTCTACCGGGACAGGGCCTGGAAACACCATATATTTT. The rearrangement uses TRBV10-2 and TRBJ1-3, with 9 bases fitting TRBD1. V lost 10 bases, J lost 2 bases, and 9 bases stayed unmatched. This CDR3 has 15 residues. The germline V gene has CDR1 WSHSY and CDR2 SAAADI.

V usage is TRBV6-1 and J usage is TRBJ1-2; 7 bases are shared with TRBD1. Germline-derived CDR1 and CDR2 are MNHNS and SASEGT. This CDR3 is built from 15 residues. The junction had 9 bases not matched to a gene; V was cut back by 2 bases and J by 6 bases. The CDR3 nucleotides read TGTGCCAGCAGTGAAAAAGGGGGCTATCGAGATGGCTACACCTTC. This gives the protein CASSEKGGYRDGYTF.